This T cell receptor beta chain was obtained from a study of T cells in Graves' hyperthyroidism and ophthalmopathy. Regarding the study as a whole: Blood shared most expanded thyroid clonotypes above 0.001.

CDR3 size: 15 residues. The germline V gene encodes CDR1 DFQATT and CDR2 SNEGSKA (reference sequence). V lost 3 bases and J 0 bases, leaving 12 bases between the germline ends. RNA transcripts provided the source from which TCR beta CDR3 regions were amplified. The HTBI primer set drove a first-round RT-PCR of the TCR CDR3. TCRdb fed the multiplex PCR reads into MiXCR, producing one record per CDR3 protein. This sample has around 300,000 distinct CDR3 sequences, with around 15% found just once. This clonotype appeared a few times. Antigen specificity is unknown. The source of the PBMCs was less than 12 ml of fresh peripheral blood.

This TCR came from a woman between 45 and 60 years old with Graves' hyperthyroidism that later progressed to Graves' ophthalmopathy. The chain couples TRBV20-1 to TRBJ1-3; no firm D call. Sequencing input: blood. CDR3 loop: CSARGLPLSGNTIYF. The CDR3 DNA sequence: TGCAGTGCTAGGGGTCTACCTCTCTCTGGAAACACCATATATTTT.